This T cell receptor (beta chain) derives from a study of shared clonotypes between healthy human individuals. Profiled with immunoSEQ multiplex PCR; TCRdb holds only in-frame clones, not every one. Of 400,000 to 550,000 clones detected, roughly 78% appear once; the ten largest clones hold over 9.5%. Unsorted samples relied on roughly 99 million PBMCs, which served as the source of genomic DNA. The specimen sequenced was PBMCs. This sequence was found in a woman in her thirties or forties in good health. Some clones in this sample may be carry-over from other donors' samples.

The CDR3 sequence is CASSQSGPTDTQYF. As DNA, the CDR3 is TGCGCCAGCAGCCAATCAGGCCCCACAGATACGCAGTATTTT. The chain links TRBV4-3 to TRBJ2-3, with D unclear. Germline CDR1 is LGHNA and CDR2 is YSLEER. Trimming pared 2 bases from V and 2 bases from J, leaving 8 bases between. The CDR3 sequence is 14 residues long.